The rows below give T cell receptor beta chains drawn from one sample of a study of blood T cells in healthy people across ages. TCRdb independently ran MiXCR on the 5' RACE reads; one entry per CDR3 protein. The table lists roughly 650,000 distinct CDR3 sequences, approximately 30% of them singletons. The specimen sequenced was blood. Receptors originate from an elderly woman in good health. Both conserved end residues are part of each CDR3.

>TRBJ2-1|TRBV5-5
CASSAGLAAIGNEQFF
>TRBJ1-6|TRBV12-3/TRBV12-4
CASRLVTGALSPLHF
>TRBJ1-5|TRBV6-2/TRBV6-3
CASSYRDLPQHF
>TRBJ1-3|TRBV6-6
CASTPGNTIYF
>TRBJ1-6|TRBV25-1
CASSGEKRGPNSPLHF
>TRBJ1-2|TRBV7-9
CASSTEGGTNYGYTF
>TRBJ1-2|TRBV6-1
CASRILPTTNYGYTF
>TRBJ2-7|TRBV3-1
CASSQGRTKASYEQYF
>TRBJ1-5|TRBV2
CASSEALTGAPQPQHF
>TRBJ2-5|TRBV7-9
CASSFGGAEQGNKEQYF
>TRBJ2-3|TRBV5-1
CASSRSDSDTQYF
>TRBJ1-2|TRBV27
CASSFRGTDGYTF
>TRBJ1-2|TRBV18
CASSPRDNYGYTF
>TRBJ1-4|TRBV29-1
CSVGGRSNEKLFF
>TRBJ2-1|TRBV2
CASSIRDQWGNEQFF
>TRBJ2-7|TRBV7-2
CASSLNPGGYEQYF
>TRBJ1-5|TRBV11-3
CASSLGRGQEPQHF
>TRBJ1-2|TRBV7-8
CASRPTGGAVPRVYTF
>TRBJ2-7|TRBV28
CASSTEGRMFSYEQYF
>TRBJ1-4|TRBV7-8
CASSPAPVGEKLFF
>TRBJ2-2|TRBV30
CAWRGDRYAGELFF
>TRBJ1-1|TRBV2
CASTQGQGTEAFF
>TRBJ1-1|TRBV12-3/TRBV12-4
CASSLAAGGDTEAFF
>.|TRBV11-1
CASSSGTRIPYEQYF
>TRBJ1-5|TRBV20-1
CSARDNNNQPQHF
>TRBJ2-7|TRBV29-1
CSASSGGGSYEQYF
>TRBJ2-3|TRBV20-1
CSAKGDLSTDTQYF
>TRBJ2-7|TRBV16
CASSQPSRDRHTYEQYF
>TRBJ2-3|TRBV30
CAWSGGHLTDTQYF
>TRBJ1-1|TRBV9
CASSVEGVGTEAFF
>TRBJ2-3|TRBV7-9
CASSQSTVPTDTQYF
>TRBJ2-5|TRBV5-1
CASFGVPGTQETQYF